Listed here is a single TCR beta chain. Antigen: not known. Treatment in this sample: over 15 received Ad26.COV2.S at low or high dose, single or two shots; five or six received placebo; per-sample allocation not given. At day 63 after the first vaccine or placebo injection, samples were drawn. This sample is drawn from a study of Ad26.COV2.S vaccination and SARS-CoV-2 variants. Looking at the study overall: Once, or twice with 56 days between doses, Ad26.COV2.S was given intramuscularly.

General observations from the study: Placebo and vaccine recipients had non-spike TCR breadth that was similar.

This CDR3 spans 15 amino acids. V lost 2 bases to trimming and J lost 11 bases, with 16 bases between them. The germline V gene encodes CDR1 LGHNA and CDR2 YSLEER. The protocol was immunoSEQ multiplex PCR, while the TCRdb copy is restricted to in-frame clones and leaves out a portion. The sample holds under 250,000 clones, roughly nine tenths seen once. The chain carries TRBV4-3 and TRBJ1-6; perhaps TRBD1 as D (5 bases). Source: peripheral blood, taken in a trial of Ad26.COV2.S vaccine versus placebo. The receptor comes from a person aged 18-60 years who received the Ad26.COV2.S COVID-19 vaccine or a placebo. CDR3 sequence (DNA): TGCGCCAGCAGCCAATCGAGGCAGGGTGCGACACCCCTCCACTTT. Translating gives CASSQSRQGATPLHF.